The present T cell receptor (beta chain) was sequenced within a study of blood T cell repertoires in COVID-19. Patients of the Seattle cohort, enrolled during active infection, were followed longitudinally. Sequenced by immunoSEQ multiplex PCR; TCRdb stores in-frame clones only, minus some. The sample carries 150,000 to 200,000 clones, 84% recorded once. The CDR3 length is 15 residues. Germline loops: CDR1 MNHEY, CDR2 SVGAGI. The trim removed 6 bases at V and 2 bases at J, leaving 6 bases unmatched. The source material was peripheral blood. This TCR came from a woman in her sixties or seventies with COVID-19, enrolled during active disease. V gene TRBV6-5 combines with J gene TRBJ2-2, with 7 bases aligning to TRBD2. The CDR3 coding sequence is TGTGCCAGCAGAACCGGGACTAAAAACACCGGGGAGCTGTTTTTT. Residues: CASRTGTKNTGELFF.